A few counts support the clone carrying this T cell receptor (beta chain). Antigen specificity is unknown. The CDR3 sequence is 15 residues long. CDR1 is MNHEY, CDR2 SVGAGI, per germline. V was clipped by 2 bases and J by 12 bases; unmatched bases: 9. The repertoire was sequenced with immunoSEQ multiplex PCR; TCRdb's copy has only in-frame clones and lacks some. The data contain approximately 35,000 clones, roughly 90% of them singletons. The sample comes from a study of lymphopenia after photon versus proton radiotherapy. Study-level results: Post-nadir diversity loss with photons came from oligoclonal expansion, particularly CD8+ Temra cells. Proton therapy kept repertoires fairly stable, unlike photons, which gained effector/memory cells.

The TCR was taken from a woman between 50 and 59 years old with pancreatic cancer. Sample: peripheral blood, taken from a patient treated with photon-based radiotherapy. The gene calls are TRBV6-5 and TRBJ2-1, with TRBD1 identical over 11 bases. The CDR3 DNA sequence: TGTGCCAGCAGTTACGGACAGGGGGCCCCGTCGGGGCAGTTCTTC. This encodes CASSYGQGAPSGQFF.